This T cell receptor beta chain is drawn from a study of response to subunit inactivated influenza vaccine. Findings and caveats of the study: New T cells are recruited in small numbers by each seasonal influenza vaccination, according to the authors' suggestion.

CDR3 length equals 11 residues. V lost 6 bases and J lost 6; bases outside the gene matches: 5. CDR1 and CDR2 from the germline V gene are SQVTM and ANQGSEA. TCRdb re-derived calls from the RT-PCR reads in MiXCR, one entry per CDR3 protein. The sample carries around 180,000 distinct CDR3 sequences, approximately 8.7% recorded once. This clonotype was picked up many times. Its antigen is not known. This receptor was obtained from a man aged 50 to 60 who received an inactivated influenza vaccine. This material consisted of non-naive T cells sorted from PBMCs, taken on the day of vaccination. J is TRBJ2-7 and V is TRBV29-1, with 7 positions matching TRBD1. The CDR3 is CSVENRGEQYF. CDR3 nucleotide sequence: TGCAGCGTGGAGAACAGGGGCGAGCAGTACTTC.